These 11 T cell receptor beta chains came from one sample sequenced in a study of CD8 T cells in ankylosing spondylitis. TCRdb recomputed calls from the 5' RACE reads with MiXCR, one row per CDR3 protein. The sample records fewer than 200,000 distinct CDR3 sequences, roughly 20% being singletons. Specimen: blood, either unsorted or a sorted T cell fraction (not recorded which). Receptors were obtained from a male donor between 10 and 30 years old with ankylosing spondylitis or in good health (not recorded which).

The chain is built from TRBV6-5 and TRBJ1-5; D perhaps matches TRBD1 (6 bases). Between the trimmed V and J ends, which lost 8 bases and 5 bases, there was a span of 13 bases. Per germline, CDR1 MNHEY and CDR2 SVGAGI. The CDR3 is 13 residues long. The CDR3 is CASQRTADQPQHF. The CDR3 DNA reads TGTGCCAGCCAAAGGACAGCCGATCAGCCCCAGCATTTT.

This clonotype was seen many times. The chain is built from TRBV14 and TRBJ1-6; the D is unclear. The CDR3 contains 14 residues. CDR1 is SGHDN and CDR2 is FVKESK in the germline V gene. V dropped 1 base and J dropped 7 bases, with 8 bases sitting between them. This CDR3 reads CASSQVLENSPLHF. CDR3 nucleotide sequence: TGTGCCAGCAGCCAAGTTCTCGAGAATTCACCCCTCCACTTT.

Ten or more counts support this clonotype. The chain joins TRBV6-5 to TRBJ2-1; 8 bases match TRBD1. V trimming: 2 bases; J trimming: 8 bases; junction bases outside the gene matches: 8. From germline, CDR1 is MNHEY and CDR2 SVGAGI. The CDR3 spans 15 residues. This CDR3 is CASSYPRDRGYEQFF. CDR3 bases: TGTGCCAGCAGTTACCCTCGTGACAGGGGTTATGAGCAGTTCTTC.

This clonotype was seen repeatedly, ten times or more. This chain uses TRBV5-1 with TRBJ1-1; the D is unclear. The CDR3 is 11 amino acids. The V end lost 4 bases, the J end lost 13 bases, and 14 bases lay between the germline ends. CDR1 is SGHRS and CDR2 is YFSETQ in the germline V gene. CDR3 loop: CASSQEASVFF. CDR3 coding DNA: TGCGCCAGCAGCCAGGAGGCGAGTGTTTTCTTT.

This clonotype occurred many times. DNA for the CDR3: TGTGCCAGCAGCCTCGAGTACACTGAAGCTTTCTTT. It is translated as CASSLEYTEAFF. The chain recombines TRBV7-8 with TRBJ1-1; D gene ambiguous. V shed 5 bases and J shed 3 bases, with 7 bases lying between them. The CDR3 contains 12 residues. In germline, CDR1 is SGHVS, CDR2 FQNEAQ. Full variable domain (remainder filled in from reference TRBV7-8 and TRBJ1-1): GAGVSQSPRYKVAKRGQDVALRCDPISGHVSLFWYQQALGQGPEFLTYFQNEAQLDKSGLPSDRFFAERPEGSVSTLKIQRTQQEDSAVYLCASSLEYTEAFFGQGTRLTVV.

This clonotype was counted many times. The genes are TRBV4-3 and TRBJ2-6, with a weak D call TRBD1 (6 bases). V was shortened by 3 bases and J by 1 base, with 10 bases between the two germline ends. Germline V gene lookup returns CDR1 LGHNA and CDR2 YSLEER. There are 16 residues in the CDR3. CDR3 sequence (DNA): TGCGCCAGCAGCCACCCCACAGGGTCTGGGGCCAACGTCCTGACTTTC. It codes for CASSHPTGSGANVLTF.

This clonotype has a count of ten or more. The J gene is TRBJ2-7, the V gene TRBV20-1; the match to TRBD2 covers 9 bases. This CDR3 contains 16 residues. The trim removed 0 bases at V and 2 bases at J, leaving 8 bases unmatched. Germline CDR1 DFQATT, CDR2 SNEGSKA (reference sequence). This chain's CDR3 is CSARDLGGGRAYEQYF. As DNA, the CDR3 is TGCAGTGCTAGAGATCTGGGGGGCGGGAGGGCCTACGAGCAGTACTTC.

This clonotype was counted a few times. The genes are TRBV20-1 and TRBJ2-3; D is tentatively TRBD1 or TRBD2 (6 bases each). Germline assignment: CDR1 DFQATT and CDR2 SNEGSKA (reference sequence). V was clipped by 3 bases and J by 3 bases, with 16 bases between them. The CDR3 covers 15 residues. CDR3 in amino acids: CSARQPRRGTDTQYF. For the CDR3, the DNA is TGCAGTGCTAGGCAACCAAGGAGGGGGACAGATACGCAGTATTTT.

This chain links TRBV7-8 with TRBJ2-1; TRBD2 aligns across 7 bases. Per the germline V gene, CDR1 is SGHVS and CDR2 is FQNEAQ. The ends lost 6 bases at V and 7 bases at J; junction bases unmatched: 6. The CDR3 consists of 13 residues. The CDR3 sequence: CASSWTRRNEQFF. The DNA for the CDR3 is TGTGCCAGCAGTTGGACTAGACGAAATGAGCAGTTCTTC. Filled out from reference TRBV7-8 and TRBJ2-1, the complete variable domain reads GAGVSQSPRYKVAKRGQDVALRCDPISGHVSLFWYQQALGQGPEFLTYFQNEAQLDKSGLPSDRFFAERPEGSVSTLKIQRTQQEDSAVYLCASSWTRRNEQFFGPGTRLTVL.

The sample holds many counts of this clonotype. The CDR3 is CSASEGDEQYV. In nucleotides, the CDR3 is TGCAGCGCTAGTGAGGGGGACGAGCAGTACGTC. V and J are TRBV29-1 and TRBJ2-7; D perhaps matches TRBD1 (6 bases). CDR3 size: 11 residues. V lost 7 bases to trimming and J lost 5 bases, with 12 bases between them. CDR1 and CDR2 from the germline V gene are SQVTM and ANQGSEA.

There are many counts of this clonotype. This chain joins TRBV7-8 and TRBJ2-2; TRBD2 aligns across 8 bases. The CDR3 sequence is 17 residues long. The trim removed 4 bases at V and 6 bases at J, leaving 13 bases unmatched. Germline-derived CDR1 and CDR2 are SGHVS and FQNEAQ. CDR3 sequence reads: CASSYPSGRAVAGELFF. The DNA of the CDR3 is TGTGCCAGCAGCTACCCCTCCGGGAGGGCCGTAGCCGGGGAGCTGTTTTTT.